The rows below give T cell receptor beta chains drawn from one sample of a study of T cell repertoires in cytomegalovirus infection. TCRdb used MiXCR to reprocess the reads, holding one entry per CDR3 protein. The sample holds about 260,000 distinct CDR3 sequences; roughly 9.1% are singletons and the top ten take over 13%. Sequencing input: PBMCs. Receptors originate from a human donor in good health (CMV status not recorded). Some clones in this sample may be carry-over from other donors' samples. Each CDR3 is given with its conserved first and last residue. D genes are given only for firm matches. Not all rows give a size; the values are once, few, many and, for expanded clones, a class.

D gene	V gene	J gene	clone size	CDR3 protein	CDR3 DNA
TRBD2	TRBV30	TRBJ2-1	-	CAWIGLAAYNEQFF	TGTGCCTGGATTGGACTAGCGGCATACAATGAGCAGTTCTTC
-	TRBV4-3	TRBJ2-2	many	CASSQGGLARTGELFF	TGCGCCAGCAGCCAAGGTGGGCTAGCCCGCACCGGGGAGCTGTTTTTT
TRBD2	TRBV6-2/TRBV6-3	TRBJ2-1	few	CASRPPGGPYNEQFF	TGTGCCAGCAGACCTCCGGGGGGTCCCTACAATGAGCAGTTCTTC
-	TRBV4-3	TRBJ2-6	many	CASSQGEGSGANVLTF	TGCGCCAGCAGCCAAGGCGAGGGCTCTGGGGCCAACGTCCTGACTTTC
-	TRBV7-2	TRBJ1-3	many	CASSLGGAGNTIYF	TGTGCCAGCAGCTTAGGAGGGGCAGGAAACACCATATATTTT
-	TRBV6-2/TRBV6-3	TRBJ1-1	few	CASSYLRNTEAFF	TGTGCCAGCAGTTACCTGAGAAACACTGAAGCTTTCTTT
-	TRBV7-2	TRBJ2-5	many	CASSLGYRGQTQYF	TGTGCCAGCAGCTTAGGGTACCGGGGGCAGACCCAGTACTTC
-	TRBV18	TRBJ1-5	few	CASSPPGNQPQHF	TGTGCCAGCTCACCACCGGGCAATCAGCCCCAGCATTTT
TRBD1	TRBV7-9	TRBJ1-4	many	CASSGTGVGSEKLFF	TGTGCCAGCAGCGGAACAGGGGTGGGAAGTGAAAAACTGTTTTTT
-	TRBV7-2	TRBJ2-7	many	CASSTRRDSYEQYF	TGTGCCAGCAGCACAAGACGGGATTCCTACGAGCAGTACTTC
TRBD1	TRBV7-2	TRBJ2-1	many	CASSPIRGNNEQFF	TGTGCCAGCAGCCCGATCAGGGGGAACAATGAGCAGTTCTTC
-	TRBV20-1	TRBJ1-2	few	CSAPEPQGRGYTF	TGCAGTGCTCCTGAACCCCAGGGGCGGGGCTACACCTTC
TRBD1	TRBV28	TRBJ2-6	many	CASTLRGGGSGANVLTF	TGTGCCAGCACCCTGAGAGGGGGCGGCTCTGGGGCCAACGTCCTGACTTTC